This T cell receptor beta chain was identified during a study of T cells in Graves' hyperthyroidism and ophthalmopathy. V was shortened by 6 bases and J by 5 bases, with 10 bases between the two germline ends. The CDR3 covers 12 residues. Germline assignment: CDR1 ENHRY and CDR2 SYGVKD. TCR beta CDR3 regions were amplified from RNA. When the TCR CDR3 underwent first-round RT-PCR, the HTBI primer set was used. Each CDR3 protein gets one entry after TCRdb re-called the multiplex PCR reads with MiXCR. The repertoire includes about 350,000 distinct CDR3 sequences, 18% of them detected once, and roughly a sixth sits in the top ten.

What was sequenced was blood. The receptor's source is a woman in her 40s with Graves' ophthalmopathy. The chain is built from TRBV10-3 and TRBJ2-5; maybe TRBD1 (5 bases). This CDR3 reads CAIRDNDETQYF. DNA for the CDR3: TGTGCCATCAGGGACAATGACGAGACCCAGTACTTC.